The sequence of this T cell receptor (beta chain) was determined in a study of blood T cell repertoires in COVID-19. Study-level background: Italy, Spain and the United States were the sources of the convalescent and acute COVID-19 samples. Sample material is recorded as cDNA or gDNA derived from T cells, B-cell-depleted T cells, or PBMCs.

Deletions cut 2 bases from V and 7 bases from J, with 15 bases between. From germline, CDR1 is SEHNR and CDR2 FQNEAQ (reference sequence). The CDR3 spans 15 residues. In the authors' methods: Counts of nucleated cells, estimated from reference gene primer amplification, were obtained. Sequencing used immunoSEQ multiplex PCR; TCRdb keeps in-frame clones, though not all of them. V and J calls and clone size are those listed in that table; D and trimming were worked out from the DNA. The profile shows tens of thousands of clones, 65% to 70% of them singletons. This clonotype originated in a human donor in a cohort sampled during active COVID-19. Sequencing input: peripheral blood. The V call is TRBV7-9, the J call TRBJ2-1, with a possible D match to TRBD1 (5 bases). In nucleotides, the CDR3 is TGTGCCAGCAGCTTAATGGCAGGGATTAAAAATGAGCAGTTCTTC. Its translation: CASSLMAGIKNEQFF.